This T cell receptor beta chain is from a study of blood T cell repertoires in COVID-19. Sequencing used immunoSEQ multiplex PCR; TCRdb keeps in-frame clones, though not all of them. This sample has about 180,000 clones, with 65% to 90% found just once. On this clone: This same CDR3 is encoded by further DNA sequences in the sample.

The length of the CDR3 is 15 residues. Trimming pared 0 bases from V and 1 base from J, leaving 7 bases between. The germline V gene has CDR1 SGHNT and CDR2 YYREEE (reference sequence). This clonotype was sampled from a human donor in a cohort sampled during active COVID-19. The chain recombines TRBV5-4 with TRBJ1-4; no definite D call. The sequenced sample consisted of peripheral blood. The CDR3 here is CASSLGGRTNEKLFF. The CDR3, as DNA: TGTGCCAGCAGCTTGGGAGGTCGAACTAATGAAAAACTGTTTTTT.